This T cell receptor beta chain was observed in a study of cytomegalovirus exposure and HLA in healthy donors. Study-level points and caveats: Most CMV-associated TCR beta chains appeared HLA-restricted in a later analysis. Roughly uniform sequencing depth across donors was assumed, possibly incorrectly.

Likely unrecorded immune exposures existed in these nominally healthy donors. Losses at the gene ends were 8 bases for V and 12 bases for J; bases not matched to a gene: 8. The CDR3 runs to 12 residues. Germline CDR1 and CDR2: WNHNN and SYGVQD (reference sequence). A word on this clone: No antigen is known for it.

The primer mix had 60 Vbeta and 13 Jbeta primers. Method: immunoSEQ multiplex PCR; TCRdb's copy keeps in-frame clones and lacks some. The profile shows roughly 100,000 clones, approximately 83% of them singletons. This sequence was found in a man aged 50-59 years in good health and CMV-seronegative. V usage is TRBV10-1 and J usage is TRBJ2-3; the match to TRBD1 covers 10 bases. The sequenced sample consisted of PBMCs. CDR3 sequence (DNA): TGCGCCAGCTCATCTAGACAGGGGGCTCAGTATTTT. Residues: CASSSRQGAQYF.